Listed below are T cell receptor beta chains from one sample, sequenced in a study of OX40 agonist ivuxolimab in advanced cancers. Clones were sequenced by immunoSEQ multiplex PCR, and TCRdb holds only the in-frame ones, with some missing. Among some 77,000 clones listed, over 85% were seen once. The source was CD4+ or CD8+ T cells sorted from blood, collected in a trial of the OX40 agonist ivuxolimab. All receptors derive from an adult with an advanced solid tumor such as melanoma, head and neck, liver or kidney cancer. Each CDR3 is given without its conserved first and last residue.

cdr3_aa: ASTGFMASDNEQF
v_call: TRBV5-1
j_call: TRBJ2-1

cdr3_aa: ASSLRLAGVGLSNEQF
v_call: TRBV7-2
j_call: TRBJ2-1

cdr3_aa: ASSQAWGYYNEQF
v_call: TRBV4-3
j_call: TRBJ2-1

cdr3_aa: ASSSSGTGIPYEQY
v_call: TRBV11-3
j_call: TRBJ2-7

cdr3_aa: ASSQAGLAGLGDTQY
v_call: TRBV4-2
j_call: TRBJ2-3

cdr3_aa: ASTRGSGRNRGELF
v_call: TRBV19
j_call: TRBJ2-2

cdr3_aa: ASSPTTGGVSGAF
v_call: TRBV18
j_call: TRBJ1-1

cdr3_aa: ASSQTSGSYEQY
v_call: TRBV11-2
j_call: .

cdr3_aa: ASTKRSSGQETQY
v_call: TRBV5-4
j_call: TRBJ2-5

cdr3_aa: ASSRTSQQETQY
v_call: TRBV2
j_call: TRBJ2-5

cdr3_aa: ASSLGTGSGELF
v_call: TRBV7-8
j_call: TRBJ2-2

cdr3_aa: ASSQGLTLAKNIQY
v_call: TRBV11-1
j_call: TRBJ2-4

cdr3_aa: ASSLGQGTEAF
v_call: TRBV7-3
j_call: TRBJ1-1

cdr3_aa: ASSHQGNEQY
v_call: TRBV7-9
j_call: TRBJ2-7

cdr3_aa: ASSFQGSDNEQF
v_call: TRBV7-9
j_call: TRBJ2-1

cdr3_aa: AWQGQAGNTIY
v_call: TRBV30
j_call: TRBJ1-3

cdr3_aa: ASSPSGGSYNEQF
v_call: TRBV4-3
j_call: TRBJ2-1

cdr3_aa: ASSSGGAGAQGETQY
v_call: TRBV7-8
j_call: TRBJ2-5

cdr3_aa: ASSSQGTDEQY
v_call: TRBV19
j_call: TRBJ2-7

cdr3_aa: ASTPGGAGEDTQY
v_call: TRBV6-5
j_call: TRBJ2-3

cdr3_aa: SVESRDRGLAEQF
v_call: TRBV29-1
j_call: TRBJ2-1

cdr3_aa: ASSEPPGGTEAF
v_call: TRBV10-2
j_call: TRBJ1-1

cdr3_aa: ASSPAGQNQPQH
v_call: TRBV6-5
j_call: TRBJ1-5

cdr3_aa: ASSFHHSYETKNIQY
v_call: TRBV5-1
j_call: TRBJ2-4

cdr3_aa: ASSQIRGSPLH
v_call: TRBV6-5
j_call: TRBJ1-6

cdr3_aa: ASSLGSASSYNEQF
v_call: TRBV5-1
j_call: TRBJ2-1

cdr3_aa: ASNRGAYQPQH
v_call: TRBV2
j_call: TRBJ1-5

cdr3_aa: SARDQF
v_call: TRBV20-1
j_call: TRBJ2-1

cdr3_aa: ASSLSGTEVF
v_call: TRBV5-1
j_call: TRBJ1-1

cdr3_aa: ASNNRVNNEKLF
v_call: TRBV6-6
j_call: TRBJ1-4

cdr3_aa: ASSVAGRGPYNEQF
v_call: TRBV9
j_call: TRBJ2-1

cdr3_aa: ASSRNGGWETQY
v_call: TRBV7-3
j_call: TRBJ2-5